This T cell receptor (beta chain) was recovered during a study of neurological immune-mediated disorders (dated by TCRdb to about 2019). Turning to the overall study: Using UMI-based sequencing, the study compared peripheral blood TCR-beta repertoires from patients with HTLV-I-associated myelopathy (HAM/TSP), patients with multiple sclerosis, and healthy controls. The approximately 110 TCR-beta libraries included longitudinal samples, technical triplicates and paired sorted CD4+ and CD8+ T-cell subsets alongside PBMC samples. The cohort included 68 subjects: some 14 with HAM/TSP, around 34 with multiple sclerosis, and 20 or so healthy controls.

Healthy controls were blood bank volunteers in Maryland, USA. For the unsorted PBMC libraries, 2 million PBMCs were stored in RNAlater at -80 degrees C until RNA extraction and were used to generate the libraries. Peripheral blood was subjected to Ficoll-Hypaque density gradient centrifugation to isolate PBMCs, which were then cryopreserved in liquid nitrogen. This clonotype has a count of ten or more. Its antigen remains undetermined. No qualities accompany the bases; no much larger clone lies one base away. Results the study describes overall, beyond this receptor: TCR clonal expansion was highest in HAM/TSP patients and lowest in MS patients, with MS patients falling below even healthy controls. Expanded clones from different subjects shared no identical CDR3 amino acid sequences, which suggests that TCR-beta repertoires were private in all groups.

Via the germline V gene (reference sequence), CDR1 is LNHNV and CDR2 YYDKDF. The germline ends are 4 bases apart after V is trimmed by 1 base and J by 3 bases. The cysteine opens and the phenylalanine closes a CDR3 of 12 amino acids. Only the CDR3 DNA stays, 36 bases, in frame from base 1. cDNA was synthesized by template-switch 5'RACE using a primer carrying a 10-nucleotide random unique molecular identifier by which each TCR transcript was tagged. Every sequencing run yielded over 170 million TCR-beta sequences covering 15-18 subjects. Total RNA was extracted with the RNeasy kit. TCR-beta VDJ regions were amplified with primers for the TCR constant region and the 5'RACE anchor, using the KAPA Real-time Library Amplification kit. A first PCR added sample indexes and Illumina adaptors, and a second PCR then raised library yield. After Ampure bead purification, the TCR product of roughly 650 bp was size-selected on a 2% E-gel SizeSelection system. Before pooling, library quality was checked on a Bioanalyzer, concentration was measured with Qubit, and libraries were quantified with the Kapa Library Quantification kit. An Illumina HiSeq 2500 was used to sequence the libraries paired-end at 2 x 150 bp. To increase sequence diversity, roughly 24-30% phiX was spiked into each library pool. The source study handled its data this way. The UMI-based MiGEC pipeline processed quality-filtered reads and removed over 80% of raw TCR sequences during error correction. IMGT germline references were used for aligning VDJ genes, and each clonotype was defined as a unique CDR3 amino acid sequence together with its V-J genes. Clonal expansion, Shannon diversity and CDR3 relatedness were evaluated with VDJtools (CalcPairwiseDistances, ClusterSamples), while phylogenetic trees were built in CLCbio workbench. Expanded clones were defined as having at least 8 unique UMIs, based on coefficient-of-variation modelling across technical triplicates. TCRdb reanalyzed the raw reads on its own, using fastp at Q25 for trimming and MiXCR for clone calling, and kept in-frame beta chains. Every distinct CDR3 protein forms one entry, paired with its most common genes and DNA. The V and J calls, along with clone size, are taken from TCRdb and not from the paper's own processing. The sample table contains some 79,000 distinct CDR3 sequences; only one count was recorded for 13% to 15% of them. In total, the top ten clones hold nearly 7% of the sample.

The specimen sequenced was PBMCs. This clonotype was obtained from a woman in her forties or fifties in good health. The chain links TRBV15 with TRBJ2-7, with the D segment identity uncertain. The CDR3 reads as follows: CATSRGYYEQYF. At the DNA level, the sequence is TGTGCCACCAGCAGAGGATACTACGAGCAGTACTTC.